A single sample gave rise to the 11 T cell receptor beta chains below, sequenced in a study of patients with pleural tuberculosis. MiXCR, run by TCRdb on the reads, gives a single entry per CDR3 protein. This table has 25,000 to 30,000 distinct CDR3 sequences, 18% appearing once. Sequenced sample: peripheral blood. These TCRs come from a human donor with pleural tuberculosis.

The chain uses TRBV28 and TRBJ2-1; D remains unclear. Germline V gene sequence: CDR1 MDHEN, CDR2 SYDVKM. V gave up 6 bases and J gave up 9 bases, with 12 bases separating them. This CDR3 spans 12 amino acids. In DNA, the CDR3 is TGTGCCAGCAGCTTCGATAACGGTGAGCAGTTCTTC. Its protein product is CASSFDNGEQFF. The full variable domain, rest sourced from reference TRBV28 and TRBJ2-1, is DVKVTQSSRYLVKRTGEKVFLECVQDMDHENMFWYRQDPGLGLRLIYFSYDVKMKEKGDIPEGYSVSREKKERFSLILESASTNQTSMYLCASSFDNGEQFFGPGTRLTVL.

This clonotype was found many times. The chain recombines TRBV5-1 with TRBJ1-3, with D possibly TRBD1 on 5 matching bases. The germline gives CDR1 SGHRS, CDR2 YFSETQ. This CDR3 spans 14 amino acids. Trimming left V 0 bases short and J 4 bases short, with 8 bases between. The CDR3 nucleotides are TGCGCCAGCAGCTTGGGGGGCCTAGGAAACACCATATATTTT. This translates into CASSLGGLGNTIYF.

This clonotype has only a few counts. The V call is TRBV29-1, the J call TRBJ2-7; 10 nucleotides line up with TRBD1. The CDR3 contains 15 residues. Unmatched junction bases numbered 3, after V lost 0 bases and J lost 1 base. CDR1 is SQVTM and CDR2 is ANQGSEA in the germline V gene. CDR3 loop: CSVEDRQGASYEQYF. DNA for the CDR3: TGCAGCGTTGAAGACCGACAGGGGGCTTCCTACGAGCAGTACTTC.

This clonotype came up many times. V gene TRBV11-2 combines with J gene TRBJ2-2; possibly TRBD1 or TRBD2 for D (6 bases each). The CDR3 consists of 17 residues. V was pared by 3 bases and J by 6 bases, with 20 bases between. Looked up from germline, CDR1 is SGHAT and CDR2 is FQNNGV. CDR3: CASSFPPGAHQSGELFF. The DNA of the CDR3 is TGTGCCAGCAGCTTCCCCCCGGGGGCTCATCAATCCGGGGAGCTGTTTTTT.

At least ten counts were recorded for this clonotype. Sequence at one end of the junction differs from germline and may be a read error. The chain has TRBV28 and TRBJ2-7; D is possibly TRBD2 (6 bases). The CDR3 has 11 residues. Germline V lookup: CDR1 MDHEN, CDR2 SYDVKM. CDR3: CASSLGLSLDF. The CDR3 DNA reads as TGTGCCAGCAGTTTGGGACTGTCACTTGATTTT.

A note on this clonotype: A much bigger clone sits one base away, suggesting this may be a read error. The chain uses TRBV5-1 and TRBJ2-1; 7 bases line up with TRBD2. The V segment lost 0 bases and the J segment 10 bases; nucleotides outside the gene matches: 4. Germline V gives CDR1 SGHRS, CDR2 YFSETQ. CDR3 length equals 13 residues. The CDR3 sequence is CASSLAGGREQFF. CDR3 nucleotides: TGCGCCAGCAGCTTGGCGGGGGGTAGGGAGCAGTTCTTC.

This clonotype has ten or more counts. V is TRBV11-1 and J is TRBJ2-1; D may be TRBD1 or TRBD2 (5 bases each). CDR1 is SGHAT and CDR2 is FQDESV in the germline V gene (reference sequence). V dropped 7 bases and J dropped 6 bases, with 10 bases sitting between them. The CDR3 sequence is 12 residues long. The CDR3 bases are TGTGCCAGCACCTCAGGGAGCAATGAGCAGTTCTTC. Translating it yields CASTSGSNEQFF. Based on the CDR3 plus reference TRBV11-1 and TRBJ2-1, the full variable domain is EAEVAQSPRYKITEKSQAVAFWCDPISGHATLYWYRQILGQGPELLVQFQDESVVDDSQLPKDRFSAERLKGVDSTLKIQPAELGDSAMYLCASTSGSNEQFFGPGTRLTVL.

This clonotype was observed at least ten times. This sequence joins TRBV2 and TRBJ1-1, with a tentative D call TRBD1 (5 bases). This CDR3 has 14 amino acids. CDR1 and CDR2 from the germline V gene are SNHLY and FYNNEI. The ends were cut back, 7 bases at V and 10 bases at J, with 22 bases in the middle. The CDR3 sequence: CASINRTFAQGAFF. As DNA, the CDR3 is TGTGCCAGCATTAACCGGACTTTTGCCCAGGGAGCTTTCTTT.

In this sample, this clonotype turned up many times. This chain joins TRBV4-1 and TRBJ1-2, with D possibly TRBD1 on 6 matching bases. This CDR3 spans 15 amino acids. From germline, CDR1 is MGHRA and CDR2 YSYEKL. V was pared by 2 bases and J by 4 bases, with 14 bases between. CDR3 sequence (DNA): TGCGCCAGCAGCCAATACCAACAGGGCTTCTATGGCTACACCTTC. Encoded protein: CASSQYQQGFYGYTF.

The sample holds many counts of this clonotype. This chain's CDR3 is CASSYSTGTQPYTF. CDR3 in DNA: TGTGCCAGCAGTTACTCGACCGGGACGCAACCGTACACCTTC. The J gene is TRBJ1-2, the V gene TRBV6-6, with a tentative D call TRBD1 (5 bases). Per germline, CDR1 MNHNY and CDR2 SVGAGI (reference sequence). Trimming shortened V by 0 bases and J by 11 bases, and 16 bases separated the two germline ends. This CDR3 region has 14 residues.

This clonotype was counted at least ten times. The chain employs TRBV20-1 and TRBJ2-7; D gene ambiguous. Germline lookup yields CDR1 DFQATT and CDR2 SNEGSKA (reference sequence). V lost 0 bases and J 3 bases, leaving 15 bases between the germline ends. This CDR3 is 15 amino acids long. The CDR3 spells CSARDEVDAHYEQYF. The CDR3 DNA reads as TGCAGTGCTAGAGATGAGGTGGACGCTCACTACGAGCAGTACTTC.